The following is a T cell receptor beta chain sequence with its context. The sample belongs to a study of blood T cell repertoires in COVID-19. The overall study: Samples representing acute and convalescent COVID-19 were sourced from the United States, Italy and Spain. The cDNA or gDNA used as material had been derived from T cells, B-cell-depleted T cells, or PBMCs.

Per the authors' pipeline: Estimation of nucleated cell counts relied on the amplification of reference gene primers. Method: immunoSEQ multiplex PCR; TCRdb's copy keeps in-frame clones and lacks some. The V and J calls and clone size come from that table; D and trimming were worked out from the DNA. The data contain about 150,000 clones, 75% to 90% of them singletons. CDR3 size: 14 residues. Germline V CDR1 and CDR2: MDHEN, SYDVKM. V dropped 6 bases and J dropped 6; count of bases not matched to a gene: 6. The V gene is TRBV28, the J gene TRBJ2-5; the match to TRBD1 covers 11 bases. This clonotype was sampled from a man between 70 and 80 years old with acute or convalescent COVID-19. Sample: peripheral blood. The CDR3 is CASRGQGVYKTQYF. The CDR3 nucleotides are TGTGCCAGCAGGGGACAGGGGGTATACAAGACCCAGTACTTC.